This TCR beta chain was captured by sequencing in a study of T cell changes during pregnancy in multiple sclerosis. Trimming at V came to 4 bases and at J to 8 bases, leaving 14 bases not matched to a gene. CDR1 and CDR2 (germline): LNHNV, YYDKDF (reference sequence). The CDR3 totals 16 residues. The table came from immunoSEQ multiplex PCR; TCRdb's copy has only in-frame clones and leaves some out. The data contain more than 25,000 clones, approximately 90% of them seen just once; the ten biggest clones take up 8.5% to 10%. Sequencing was performed on CD8+ T cells from peripheral blood mononuclear cells, taken in the first trimester of pregnancy. The TCR was taken from a female donor with multiple sclerosis, enrolled in a pregnancy study. The genes are TRBV15 and TRBJ1-5; 7 bases are shared with TRBD1. CDR3 protein: CATSTRQGRSIKPQHF. The CDR3 DNA is TGTGCCACCAGCACCAGACAGGGAAGGTCGATCAAGCCCCAGCATTTT.